The 9 T cell receptor beta chains given below trace back to one sample, sequenced in a study of response to subunit inactivated influenza vaccine. One entry per CDR3 protein, called by TCRdb with MiXCR from the RT-PCR reads. The sample lists under 550,000 distinct CDR3 sequences, about 7.2% seen once, with less than 15% in the top ten. The specimen comprised PBMCs from blood, sampled less than 30 months after vaccination. These receptors were collected from a man aged 50-75 years who received an inactivated influenza vaccine.

The chain links TRBV5-1 to TRBJ2-7; no definite D call. This CDR3 is 15 amino acids long. The germline V gene has CDR1 SGHRS and CDR2 YFSETQ. The ends were cut back, 1 base at V and 0 bases at J, with 11 bases in the middle. CDR3 protein: CASSLKGPLSYEQYF. The DNA for the CDR3 is TGCGCCAGCAGCTTGAAGGGTCCCCTCTCCTACGAGCAGTACTTC.

The sample holds a few counts of this clonotype. CDR3 in amino acids: CASSLDGGGNSPLHF. CDR3 nucleotide sequence: TGTGCCAGCAGCTTGGATGGAGGGGGCAATTCACCCCTCCACTTT. This chain joins TRBV5-5 and TRBJ1-6; 7 nucleotides align to TRBD1. The CDR3 covers 15 residues. The V gene's germline CDR1 is SGHKS and CDR2 YYEKEE (reference sequence). Unmatched junction bases numbered 4, after V lost 0 bases and J lost 7 bases.

The chain recombines TRBV20-1 with TRBJ2-5; no definite D call. The CDR3 loop spans 14 amino acids. The germline V gene encodes CDR1 DFQATT and CDR2 SNEGSKA (reference sequence). The V end was cut by 1 base, the J end by 2 bases, with 11 bases between. CDR3: CSARGWQVQETQYF. For the CDR3, the DNA is TGCAGTGCTAGAGGGTGGCAGGTGCAAGAGACCCAGTACTTC.

V gene TRBV10-3 combines with J gene TRBJ2-1, with 16 bases matching TRBD2. With 4 bases clipped from V and 3 bases from J, the junction kept 12 bases outside the gene matches. From germline, CDR1 is ENHRY and CDR2 SYGVKD. The CDR3 is 20 residues long. The CDR3 coding sequence is TGTGCCATCAGTGGGGGGACTAGCGGGAGGGCCCAACGCGGCTACAATGAGCAGTTCTTC. It specifies CAISGGTSGRAQRGYNEQFF.

The chain couples TRBV12-3 or TRBV12-4 to TRBJ2-5; possibly TRBD1 for D (6 bases). The V end was cut by 2 bases, the J end by 9 bases, with 10 bases between. The CDR3 is 12 amino acids. The CDR3 nucleotides are TGTGCCAGCAGTTTACCCCAGGGGTCCCAGTACTTC. It translates to CASSLPQGSQYF.

The rearrangement links TRBV25-1 to TRBJ1-1; no clear D. V was trimmed by 2 bases and J by 0 bases, leaving 4 bases between them. Germline V gives CDR1 MGHDK, CDR2 SYGVNS. CDR3 length equals 13 residues. CDR3 sequence: CASSEPMNTEAFF. The CDR3 DNA follows: TGTGCCAGCAGTGAACCGATGAACACTGAAGCTTTCTTT.

This clonotype was detected ten times or more. V usage is TRBV28 and J usage is TRBJ2-3; 7 bases align to TRBD2. The CDR3 loop spans 14 amino acids. The germline CDR1 and CDR2 sequences are MDHEN and SYDVKM. The J segment lost 5 bases and the V segment lost 6 bases, leaving 8 bases of the junction unmatched. The CDR3 DNA sequence: TGTGCCAGCAGCGCTAGCGGCCCCGTAGATACGCAGTATTTT. This codes for CASSASGPVDTQYF. The variable domain in full, with the rest retrieved from reference TRBV28 and TRBJ2-3, is DVKVTQSSRYLVKRTGEKVFLECVQDMDHENMFWYRQDPGLGLRLIYFSYDVKMKEKGDIPEGYSVSREKKERFSLILESASTNQTSMYLCASSASGPVDTQYFGPGTRLTVL.

CDR3 sequence reads: CASSPSAWNTEAFF. The CDR3 bases are TGTGCCAGCAGTCCGTCAGCCTGGAACACTGAAGCTTTCTTT. The V call is TRBV28, the J call TRBJ1-1; the D is unclear. The ends were cut back, 5 bases at V and 1 base at J, with 11 bases in the middle. The CDR3 is 14 amino acids. Germline V gene sequence: CDR1 MDHEN, CDR2 SYDVKM. The full variable domain, in which reference TRBV28 and TRBJ1-1 provide the parts outside the CDR3, is DVKVTQSSRYLVKRTGEKVFLECVQDMDHENMFWYRQDPGLGLRLIYFSYDVKMKEKGDIPEGYSVSREKKERFSLILESASTNQTSMYLCASSPSAWNTEAFFGQGTRLTVV.

The chain has TRBV7-9 and TRBJ2-7; D not resolved. V was trimmed by 5 bases and J by 3 bases, leaving 17 bases between them. CDR3 length equals 15 residues. In germline, CDR1 is SEHNR, CDR2 FQNEAQ (reference sequence). This CDR3 is CASSPIDTIGYEQYF. CDR3 DNA: TGTGCCAGCAGCCCGATCGACACAATAGGCTACGAGCAGTACTTC.